This entry lists 24 T cell receptor beta chains sequenced from one sample in a study of identical twins. MiXCR was run by TCRdb on the 5' RACE reads, yielding one entry per CDR3 protein. The data contain some 660,000 distinct CDR3 sequences, less than 10% of them singletons. This sample also belongs to another study, concerning yellow fever vaccine responses in identical twins.

Input material: PBMCs. These receptors were obtained from a woman under 30 in good health.

This clonotype has only a few counts. The chain employs TRBV20-1 and TRBJ2-7, with D hard to call. V was clipped by 1 base and J by 2 bases, with 9 bases between them. This CDR3 comprises 13 residues. Germline V lookup: CDR1 DFQATT, CDR2 SNEGSKA (reference sequence). The CDR3 DNA reads as TGCAGTGCTAGAGTTCCAGCGACCTACGAGCAGTACTTC. As protein: CSARVPATYEQYF.

This clonotype has more than one count but fewer than ten. The chain uses TRBV6-2 or TRBV6-3 and TRBJ2-7, with D possibly TRBD2 on 5 matching bases. V was shortened by 4 bases and J by 3 bases, with 10 bases between the two germline ends. Germline loops: CDR1 MNHEY, CDR2 SVGEGT. This CDR3 has 13 amino acids. CDR3 loop: CASSSRVDYEQYF. CDR3 DNA sequence: TGTGCCAGCAGTTCGAGGGTGGACTACGAGCAGTACTTC.

The sample holds many counts of this clonotype. This chain connects TRBV12-3 or TRBV12-4 to TRBJ2-5; TRBD2 agrees at 15 bases. V shed 5 bases and J 7 bases; nucleotides not matched to a gene: 20. The CDR3 length is 20 residues. The CDR3 sequence is CASSPGTSGRLSPLVGTQYF. CDR3 in DNA: TGTGCCAGCAGTCCGGGGACTAGCGGGAGGCTCTCCCCCCTAGTAGGGACCCAGTACTTC.

The rearrangement links TRBV6-5 to TRBJ2-1; 9 bases are shared with TRBD2. The CDR3 is 15 amino acids. CDR1 is MNHEY, CDR2 SVGAGI, per germline. The ends lost 2 bases at V and 10 bases at J; junction bases unmatched: 9. The CDR3 DNA sequence: TGTGCCAGCAGTTACGATGGCGGGAGGGCCTGGGAGCAGTTCTTC. It encodes CASSYDGGRAWEQFF.

For this clonotype: With a much larger clone just one base away, this may be a read error. The V and J genes are TRBV29-1 and TRBJ2-3, with unresolved D. The CDR3 is 12 residues long. The V and J ends lost 3 bases and 1 base respectively, with 5 bases between them. Germline V gives CDR1 SQVTM, CDR2 ANQGSEA. CDR3 sequence reads: CSVDTGTDTQYF. The CDR3 DNA reads TGCAGCGTTGACACGGGCACAGATACGCAGTATTTT.

This clonotype has ten or more counts. This chain uses TRBV5-1 with TRBJ2-3; TRBD2 matches 8 bases. Per the germline V gene, CDR1 is SGHRS and CDR2 is YFSETQ. V shed 0 bases and J 4 bases; nucleotides not matched to a gene: 4. CDR3 size: 15 residues. The CDR3 nucleotides read TGCGCCAGCAGCTTGGCCGCGGGGGGCCCAGATACGCAGTATTTT. Residues: CASSLAAGGPDTQYF.

This clonotype was detected ten times or more. The rearrangement links TRBV5-1 to TRBJ2-3; 10 bases match TRBD2. The length of the CDR3 is 15 residues. Germline V gives CDR1 SGHRS, CDR2 YFSETQ. V shed 4 bases, J shed 2 bases, and the junction held 4 bases outside the gene matches. CDR3 sequence (DNA): TGCGCCAGCAGCGGGCTAGCGGGGGCCACAGATACGCAGTATTTT. Translation: CASSGLAGATDTQYF.

This clonotype came up a few times. This chain connects TRBV7-9 to TRBJ2-5, with 10 positions matching TRBD2. CDR1 is SEHNR and CDR2 is FQNEAQ in the germline V gene (reference sequence). There are 15 residues in the CDR3. After removal of 5 bases from V and 5 bases from J, the junction contained 8 bases not matched to a gene. Written as DNA, the CDR3 is TGTGCCAGCAGCCTACAAGCGGGGGGGACGGAGACCCAGTACTTC. This encodes CASSLQAGGTETQYF.

In its sample, this clonotype was seen a few times. The rearrangement links TRBV29-1 to TRBJ2-1, with TRBD2 matching 9 bases. V lost 2 bases, J lost 2 bases, and 7 bases stayed unmatched. The germline gives CDR1 SQVTM, CDR2 ANQGSEA. The CDR3 is made up of 16 amino acids. The CDR3 nucleotides are TGCAGCGTTGAATCGCTAGCGGGAATACCCTACAATGAGCAGTTCTTC. Its translation: CSVESLAGIPYNEQFF.

This clonotype was counted at least ten times. The V call is TRBV12-3 or TRBV12-4, the J call TRBJ2-2; the D is unclear. The CDR3 contains 12 residues. Deletions cut 1 base from V and 6 bases from J, with 3 bases between. The CDR3 nucleotides read TGTGCCAGCAGTTTAGATTCCGGGGAGCTGTTTTTT. Translating gives CASSLDSGELFF.

The chain uses TRBV11-2 and TRBJ2-7; TRBD1 might be the D (6 bases). This CDR3 is built from 15 residues. CDR1 and CDR2 (germline): SGHAT, FQNNGV. V lost 1 base and J 6 bases, leaving 16 bases between the germline ends. The chain's CDR3 is CASSLGGGRLSEQYF. CDR3 nucleotides: TGTGCCAGCAGCTTAGGTGGGGGCAGGTTGTCCGAGCAGTACTTC. Together with reference TRBV11-2 and TRBJ2-7, the CDR3 gives the full variable domain: EAGVAQSPRYKIIEKRQSVAFWCNPISGHATLYWYQQILGQGPKLLIQFQNNGVVDDSQLPKDRFSAERLKGVDSTLKIQPAKLEDSAVYLCASSLGGGRLSEQYFGPGTRLTVT.

This clonotype was seen a handful of times. The chain couples TRBV3-1 to TRBJ2-4; no definite D call. V lost 0 bases and J 6 bases, leaving 6 bases between the germline ends. The germline CDR1 and CDR2 sequences are LGHDT and YNNKEL (reference sequence). The length of the CDR3 is 13 residues. CDR3 bases: TGTGCCAGCAGCCAAGACCACAGAAACATTCAGTACTTC. Translating gives CASSQDHRNIQYF.

The chain has TRBV7-2 and TRBJ1-6; D is unclear. Trimming took 5 bases from V and 9 from J, leaving 11 bases between them. The CDR3 is made up of 13 amino acids. Per germline, CDR1 SGHTA and CDR2 FQGNSA. The CDR3 DNA is TGTGCCAGCAGCCCACAGATGGGTTCACCCCTCCACTTT. Its protein product is CASSPQMGSPLHF.

The sample holds a few counts of this clonotype. The V gene is TRBV7-9, the J gene TRBJ2-5; TRBD2 aligns across 7 bases. The CDR3 covers 15 residues. V was clipped by 2 bases and J by 4 bases; unmatched bases: 7. Germline values: CDR1 SEHNR, CDR2 FQNEAQ (reference sequence). CDR3 DNA: TGTGCCAGCAGCTTAACGTCGCGCGGGGGAGAGACCCAGTACTTC. Its protein product is CASSLTSRGGETQYF.

This clonotype was seen a few times. CDR3 protein: CASSPLPPGGAQYF. DNA for the CDR3: TGTGCCAGCAGCCCTCTCCCCCCCGGGGGGGCCCAGTACTTC. This sequence joins TRBV2 and TRBJ2-4, with 8 positions matching TRBD2. CDR3 length: 14 amino acids. Germline-derived CDR1 and CDR2 are SNHLY and FYNNEI. V lost 6 bases to trimming and J lost 13 bases; unmatched junction nucleotides: 14.

V and J are TRBV29-1 and TRBJ2-1; 9 bases map to TRBD1. Germline CDR1 and CDR2: SQVTM and ANQGSEA. The CDR3 spans 15 residues. V dropped 7 bases and J dropped 7; count of bases not matched to a gene: 14. The CDR3 spells CSAHRPGQGGNEQFF. The CDR3 coding sequence is TGCAGCGCCCACAGACCGGGACAGGGAGGGAATGAGCAGTTCTTC.

The chain employs TRBV4-3 and TRBJ2-5, with TRBD2 identical over 11 bases. This CDR3 region has 17 residues. Trimming at V came to 1 base and at J to 4 bases, leaving 8 bases not matched to a gene. Looked up from germline, CDR1 is LGHNA and CDR2 is YSLEER. This CDR3 reads CASSQGHLAGGGETQYF. The CDR3, as DNA: TGCGCCAGCAGCCAAGGACACCTAGCGGGAGGTGGAGAGACCCAGTACTTC.

This clonotype was found a few times. The chain carries TRBV5-5 and TRBJ2-1; TRBD2 matches 12 bases. CDR3 length equals 18 residues. J lost 6 bases, V lost 3 bases, and 13 bases had no gene match. CDR1 and CDR2 (germline): SGHKS, YYEKEE (reference sequence). The CDR3 sequence: CASSSELGPSGRGNEQFF. The CDR3 DNA is TGTGCCAGCAGCTCCGAACTCGGGCCTAGCGGGAGGGGCAATGAGCAGTTCTTC.

This clonotype was observed a few times. This rearrangement joins TRBV7-6 to TRBJ2-3; the D gene is possibly TRBD2 (5 bases). V shed 3 bases and J shed 5 bases, with 15 bases lying between them. This CDR3 contains 15 residues. Germline CDR1 and CDR2: SGHVS and FNYEAQ. CDR3 in DNA: TGTGCCAGCAGCTTGCCGGCCGAGGGCCGAGATACGCAGTATTTT. This encodes CASSLPAEGRDTQYF.

Concerning this clonotype itself: One junction end disagrees with the germline gene, perhaps due to a read error. The V gene is TRBV7-7, the J gene TRBJ2-2; TRBD1 is a possible D gene (5 bases). Germline assignment: CDR1 SSHAT and CDR2 FNYEAQ (reference sequence). The CDR3 has 17 amino acids. The CDR3 protein is CASSSLPLGRGTGELFF. CDR3 DNA: TGTGCTAGCAGCTCCCTCCCTTTGGGGCGCGGCACCGGGGAGCTGTTTTTT.

V gene TRBV2 combines with J gene TRBJ2-3, with D hard to call. The CDR3 is 14 amino acids. CDR1 and CDR2 from the germline V gene are SNHLY and FYNNEI. Trimming stripped 6 bases from V and 4 bases from J, with 14 bases between. The CDR3 coding sequence is TGTGCCAGCAGCGAGCTCGGTGAGCCAGATACGCAGTATTTT. It specifies CASSELGEPDTQYF.

This rearrangement joins TRBV7-6 to TRBJ2-3; unclear D gene. In germline, CDR1 is SGHVS, CDR2 FNYEAQ. This CDR3 comprises 15 residues. The V gene lost 4 bases and the J gene lost 2 bases, with 13 bases spanning the gap. The CDR3 region is CASSSLRQNTDTQYF. The DNA for the CDR3 is TGTGCCAGCAGCTCCCTTAGGCAGAACACAGATACGCAGTATTTT.

This clonotype was counted a few times. J is TRBJ1-4 and V is TRBV5-1, with TRBD1 as a possible D gene (5 bases). Trimming shortened V by 4 bases and J by 5 bases, and 12 bases separated the two germline ends. This CDR3 comprises 14 residues. Germline V gene lookup returns CDR1 SGHRS and CDR2 YFSETQ. CDR3 loop: CASSPRDLNEKLFF. As DNA, the CDR3 is TGCGCCAGCAGCCCCCGGGACTTAAATGAAAAACTGTTTTTT.

This clonotype was counted a few times. This rearrangement joins TRBV20-1 to TRBJ1-5; D gene unclear. The CDR3 length is 14 residues. Germline assignment: CDR1 DFQATT and CDR2 SNEGSKA (reference sequence). Trimming cost V 1 base and J 2 bases, with 9 bases left between them. In DNA form, the CDR3 reads TGCAGTGCTAGAGCGTATAGGGGCAATCAGCCCCAGCATTTT. Protein: CSARAYRGNQPQHF.